Listed below are T cell receptor beta chains from one sample, sequenced in a study of blood T cell repertoires in COVID-19. Libraries were prepared by immunoSEQ multiplex PCR; TCRdb keeps only in-frame clonotypes and omits some of them. The sample records 140,000 to 150,000 clones, 60% to 80% being singletons. Sequencing was carried out using peripheral blood. These receptors were taken from a man aged 45-65 years with active or convalescent COVID-19. Both conserved end residues are part of each CDR3. Fields, in order: CDR3 DNA, CDR3 protein, V gene, D gene, clone size, J gene. A D gene is named only where the DNA matches it firmly. A clone size is listed for some rows: how often the clone was seen (once, few, many), or a class if it is expanded.

CDR3nt: TGTGCCATCGGGGGCAGGGGGCTCCCTCAAGAGACCCAGTACTTC
CDR3aa: CAIGGRGLPQETQYF
v_gene: TRBV10-3
d_gene: TRBD1
abundance: -
j_gene: TRBJ2-5

CDR3nt: TGTGCCAGCAGCTTGCGTAATTCACCCCTCCACTTT
CDR3aa: CASSLRNSPLHF
v_gene: TRBV5-4
d_gene: -
abundance: -
j_gene: TRBJ1-6

CDR3nt: TGTGCCAGCAGTTTAATCTCGACAGGTGAAAAACTGTTTTTT
CDR3aa: CASSLISTGEKLFF
v_gene: TRBV27
d_gene: -
abundance: -
j_gene: TRBJ1-4

CDR3nt: TGTGCCAGCGGTAGCGGGAGCTGGAATGAGCAGTTCTTC
CDR3aa: CASGSGSWNEQFF
v_gene: TRBV2
d_gene: TRBD2
abundance: -
j_gene: TRBJ2-1

CDR3nt: TGCGCCAGCAGCTTACAGGGCATGAACACTGAAGCTTTCTTT
CDR3aa: CASSLQGMNTEAFF
v_gene: TRBV5-1
d_gene: -
abundance: -
j_gene: TRBJ1-1

CDR3nt: TGTGCCAGCAGCGTATTGCCAGCGGGGGCCTACGAGCAGTACTTC
CDR3aa: CASSVLPAGAYEQYF
v_gene: TRBV9
d_gene: TRBD2
abundance: -
j_gene: TRBJ2-7

CDR3nt: TGTGCCAGCAGTTACTCTGGGACTAGGAAGGGTGAGCAGTTCTTC
CDR3aa: CASSYSGTRKGEQFF
v_gene: TRBV6-5
d_gene: TRBD2
abundance: -
j_gene: TRBJ2-1

CDR3nt: TGTGCCAGCCTCCTAACCCTAGCGGGAGTCCATGAGCAGTTCTTC
CDR3aa: CASLLTLAGVHEQFF
v_gene: TRBV28
d_gene: TRBD2
abundance: -
j_gene: TRBJ2-1

CDR3nt: TGTGCCAGTAGTATGGGGGTAGCGGGAGGCGATGAGCAGTTCTTC
CDR3aa: CASSMGVAGGDEQFF
v_gene: TRBV19
d_gene: TRBD2
abundance: -
j_gene: TRBJ2-1

CDR3nt: TGTGCCAGCAGCTCCGGGACTAGCGACTACAATGAGCAGTTCTTC
CDR3aa: CASSSGTSDYNEQFF
v_gene: TRBV7-7
d_gene: TRBD2
abundance: -
j_gene: TRBJ2-1

CDR3nt: TGTGCCAGCAGGCGGCAAACGACAGGGGGAGGCTATGGCTACACCTTC
CDR3aa: CASRRQTTGGGYGYTF
v_gene: TRBV5-4
d_gene: TRBD1
abundance: -
j_gene: TRBJ1-2

CDR3nt: TGTGCCAGCAGCAAATACGCCAGGGGGCAAAAAGAAAAACTGTTTTTT
CDR3aa: CASSKYARGQKEKLFF
v_gene: TRBV28
d_gene: TRBD1
abundance: -
j_gene: TRBJ1-4

CDR3nt: TGTGCCAGCAGCCAAACAGGTCCACACGCTATAATGAACACTGAAGCTTTCTTT
CDR3aa: CASSQTGPHAIMNTEAFF
v_gene: TRBV11-2
d_gene: -
abundance: -
j_gene: TRBJ1-1

CDR3nt: TGTGCCAGCAGACTTAGCGGGGGGAACCACAATGAGCAGTTCTTC
CDR3aa: CASRLSGGNHNEQFF
v_gene: TRBV28
d_gene: TRBD2
abundance: once
j_gene: TRBJ2-1

CDR3nt: TGTGCCAGCAGCTCAGTACAGGGGGCGAACACTGAAGCTTTCTTT
CDR3aa: CASSSVQGANTEAFF
v_gene: TRBV7-3
d_gene: TRBD1
abundance: -
j_gene: TRBJ1-1

CDR3nt: TGCGCCAGCAGCCAAGGGGCGGGCAGAGACTACGAGCAGTACTTC
CDR3aa: CASSQGAGRDYEQYF
v_gene: TRBV4-1
d_gene: -
abundance: -
j_gene: TRBJ2-7

CDR3nt: TGTGCCAGCAGTCCCCGGGGGGCCGATGGCTACACCTTC
CDR3aa: CASSPRGADGYTF
v_gene: TRBV28
d_gene: -
abundance: few
j_gene: TRBJ1-2

CDR3nt: TGCGCCAGCAGCATGGGGACAGGAGGAAACACCATATATTTT
CDR3aa: CASSMGTGGNTIYF
v_gene: TRBV5-1
d_gene: TRBD1
abundance: -
j_gene: TRBJ1-3

CDR3nt: TGTGCCAGCAGCTTAGAGTCAGGGGCTGGGGCCAACGTCCTGACTTTC
CDR3aa: CASSLESGAGANVLTF
v_gene: TRBV11-3
d_gene: -
abundance: -
j_gene: TRBJ2-6

CDR3nt: TGTGCCAGCAGCTCAACGGGACTAGCGGGAGGATTGGAGACCCAGTACTTC
CDR3aa: CASSSTGLAGGLETQYF
v_gene: TRBV7-3
d_gene: TRBD2
abundance: few
j_gene: TRBJ2-5

CDR3nt: TGTGCCAGCAGTTTCAGCGTAGAGACCCAGTACTTC
CDR3aa: CASSFSVETQYF
v_gene: TRBV12-3/TRBV12-4
d_gene: -
abundance: once
j_gene: TRBJ2-5

CDR3nt: TGTGCCAGCAGCGTAGGACAGGGTGATTCACCCCTCCACTTT
CDR3aa: CASSVGQGDSPLHF
v_gene: TRBV9
d_gene: TRBD1
abundance: -
j_gene: TRBJ1-6

CDR3nt: TGTGCCAGCACGGACAGCTTGAACACTGAAGCTTTCTTT
CDR3aa: CASTDSLNTEAFF
v_gene: TRBV11-1
d_gene: -
abundance: -
j_gene: TRBJ1-1

CDR3nt: TGTGCCAGCTTTGGCAGCTCTAGTTGGGTCACTGAAGCTTTCTTT
CDR3aa: CASFGSSSWVTEAFF
v_gene: TRBV6-5
d_gene: -
abundance: -
j_gene: TRBJ1-1

CDR3nt: TGTGCCAGCTCACCAAGGCTAGCGGGAGAAGTGACCGGGGAGCTGTTTTTT
CDR3aa: CASSPRLAGEVTGELFF
v_gene: TRBV18
d_gene: TRBD2
abundance: -
j_gene: TRBJ2-2

CDR3nt: TGTGCCAGCAGTTTATCCGGCGTTCCGGGGTGGGAGACCCAGTACTTC
CDR3aa: CASSLSGVPGWETQYF
v_gene: TRBV27
d_gene: -
abundance: -
j_gene: TRBJ2-5

CDR3nt: TGTGCCAGTAGTATAGAAGCGGTTTCCTACAATGAGCAGTTCTTC
CDR3aa: CASSIEAVSYNEQFF
v_gene: TRBV19
d_gene: -
abundance: -
j_gene: TRBJ2-1

CDR3nt: TGCGCCAGCAGCTTGGCCGGGACACACAATGAGCAGTTCTTC
CDR3aa: CASSLAGTHNEQFF
v_gene: TRBV5-1
d_gene: -
abundance: few
j_gene: TRBJ2-1

CDR3nt: TGTGCCAGCTCACCATCGGATACGCAGTATTTT
CDR3aa: CASSPSDTQYF
v_gene: TRBV18
d_gene: -
abundance: -
j_gene: TRBJ2-3

CDR3nt: TGTGCCAGCAGCTTGACAGGGGGGATCAATAATTCACCCCTCCACTTT
CDR3aa: CASSLTGGINNSPLHF
v_gene: TRBV27
d_gene: TRBD1
abundance: few
j_gene: TRBJ1-6

CDR3nt: TGTGCCAGCAGTTTCCGGGACAGGGACAACGAGCAGTACTTC
CDR3aa: CASSFRDRDNEQYF
v_gene: TRBV28
d_gene: TRBD1
abundance: -
j_gene: TRBJ2-7